A selection of T cell receptor beta chains follows, all from one sample in a study of blood T cell repertoires in COVID-19. TCRdb's table, derived via immunoSEQ multiplex PCR, lists solely in-frame clones and lacks some. The top ten clones hold approximately 5% of a sample with about 130,000 clones, around 88% of them seen once. Sequencing was carried out using peripheral blood. All receptors come from a human donor in a cohort sampled during active COVID-19. Each CDR3 is given with its conserved first and last residue.

j_call | v_call | cdr3_aa
TRBJ1-1 | TRBV6-2/TRBV6-3 | CASSPGHWSEAFF
TRBJ2-7 | TRBV18 | CASSLIAGGEDEQYF
TRBJ2-7 | TRBV7-2 | CASRLAGGFYEQYF
TRBJ2-1 | TRBV5-1 | CASSLRGSSYNEQFF
TRBJ2-7 | TRBV27 | CASSFKADRSYEQYF
TRBJ1-5 | TRBV24-1 | CATSDPKQGAANQPQHF
TRBJ1-1 | TRBV6-5 | CASSYSWRDTEAFF
TRBJ2-1 | TRBV29-1 | CSLWDSFNEQFF
TRBJ2-1 | TRBV4-3 | CASSTQGGLAGDNEQFF
TRBJ2-1 | TRBV4-1 | CASSQETRGVAGMREQFF
TRBJ2-5 | TRBV2 | CASSVVHLAGRETQYF
TRBJ1-5 | TRBV29-1 | CSVVWTGGGYSNQPQHF
TRBJ1-2 | TRBV6-5 | CASSTRTGGHGYTF
TRBJ2-6 | TRBV5-4 | CASSPVDSGANVLTF
TRBJ1-5 | TRBV28 | CASSSGIQPQHF
TRBJ1-6 | TRBV5-4 | CASRQEGHSPLHF
TRBJ2-7 | TRBV4-1 | CASSQDATSSYEQYF
TRBJ2-2 | TRBV7-7 | CASSLGGSGINTGELFF
TRBJ1-6 | TRBV9 | CASTPGQPNSPLHF
TRBJ1-6 | TRBV6-4 | CASSRDPNSPLHF